The text below deals with one T cell receptor (beta chain). Its antigen is undetermined. This sample was taken from a study of radiotherapy plus CTLA-4 blockade in lung cancer. Study background: Objective response rate was roughly 19%; disease control rate, around 30%.

V lost 10 bases and J lost 6; bases outside the gene matches: 15. CDR1 is MDHEN, CDR2 SYDVKM, per germline. CDR3 length: 17 residues. Clones were sequenced by immunoSEQ multiplex PCR, and TCRdb holds only the in-frame ones, with some missing. The sample yields tens of thousands of clones, 79% seen once. Receiving focal radiation plus CTLA-4 blockade with ipilimumab were patients who had chemo-refractory metastatic non-small-cell lung cancer. General study findings and limits: According to reports, early shifts in blood T cell clones, alongside interferon-beta, forecast response most accurately. Some TCR clones had been derived from tumors. These clones expanded in peripheral blood after radiotherapy plus ipilimumab.

J is TRBJ2-3 and V is TRBV28, with TRBD2 matching 14 bases. The origin of this receptor is a human donor with non-small cell lung cancer that progressed on radiotherapy plus ipilimumab. The material was peripheral blood, obtained from a patient treated with radiotherapy plus ipilimumab. The CDR3 region has the DNA TGTGCCACCCTGACTAGCGGGAGGGCGACTGGACCCGATACGCAGTATTTT. It specifies CATLTSGRATGPDTQYF.